Following are 18 T cell receptor beta chains from one sample sequenced in a study of CD4 T cells in relation to SARS-CoV-2 and coronaviruses. TCRdb keeps only in-frame clones here, not all; method: immunoSEQ multiplex PCR. The sample records 43,000 or so clones, over 75% being singletons. These TCRs' antigens remain unknown. Sequencing was carried out using naive CD4+ T cells from PBMCs, cultured in vitro. The subset denotes: naive CD4+ T cells isolated by negative enrichment. These receptor sequences come from an adult with COVID-19.

This clone showed up just a few times. This chain connects TRBV7-3 to TRBJ2-2; TRBD1 matches at 7 bases. V lost 5 bases, J lost 2 bases, and 11 bases stayed unmatched. CDR1 SGHTA and CDR2 FQGTGA come from the germline V gene. The CDR3 loop spans 17 amino acids. The CDR3 nucleotides are TGTGCCAGCAGCAATCCGGGACAGCAAAAAAACACCGGGGAGCTGTTTTTT. As protein: CASSNPGQQKNTGELFF. Filled out from reference TRBV7-3 and TRBJ2-2, the complete variable domain reads GAGVSQTPSNKVTEKGKYVELRCDPISGHTALYWYRQSLGQGPEFLIYFQGTGAADDSGLPNDRFFAVRPEGSVSTLKIQRTERGDSAVYLCASSNPGQQKNTGELFFGEGSRLTVL.

This clone was seen a single time. The chain recombines TRBV6-2 or TRBV6-3 with TRBJ2-7; 7 bases are a match to TRBD2. The germline gives CDR1 MNHEY, CDR2 SVGEGT. V lost 0 bases and J lost 5; bases outside the gene matches: 13. The CDR3 extends over 17 amino acids. In DNA, the CDR3 is TGTGCCAGCAGTTACTCCCTCCTAGCGGAGATTAGCCACGAGCAGTACTTC. It is translated as CASSYSLLAEISHEQYF.

The chain combines TRBV5-4 with TRBJ2-5, with 7 positions matching TRBD2. This CDR3 is 14 amino acids long. V dropped 5 bases and J dropped 1; count of bases not matched to a gene: 5. Germline CDR1 SGHNT, CDR2 YYREEE (reference sequence). Here the CDR3 reads CASRGGSPQETQYF. DNA of the CDR3: TGTGCCAGCAGGGGCGGGAGCCCCCAAGAGACCCAGTACTTC.

The chain joins TRBV27 to TRBJ2-1; possible D gene TRBD2, 5 bases. The CDR3 runs to 13 residues. CDR1 is MNHEY, CDR2 SMNVEV, per germline (reference sequence). V lost 5 bases to trimming and J lost 4 bases, with 9 bases between them. The CDR3 DNA reads as TGTGCCAGCAGTAACGGGATATACAATGAGCAGTTCTTC. The encoded protein is CASSNGIYNEQFF.

The V gene is TRBV5-4, the J gene TRBJ2-7; TRBD2 matches 8 bases. Trimming at V came to 2 bases and at J to 6 bases, leaving 19 bases not matched to a gene. This CDR3 is built from 18 residues. Per germline, CDR1 SGHNT and CDR2 YYREEE (reference sequence). The CDR3 coding sequence is TGTGCCAGCAGCTTACCAGTTCGTCCCGGACTAGCTTTTTCCGAGCAGTACTTC. This sequence encodes CASSLPVRPGLAFSEQYF.

The chain combines TRBV6-2 or TRBV6-3 with TRBJ2-1, with D perhaps TRBD2 (6 bases). Germline lookup yields CDR1 MNHEY and CDR2 SVGEGT. There are 15 residues in the CDR3. V was clipped by 2 bases and J by 4 bases, with 12 bases between them. The CDR3 region has the DNA TGTGCCAGCAGTTACCTTGGGGAGGCATACAATGAGCAGTTCTTC. Its protein product is CASSYLGEAYNEQFF.

The rearrangement joins TRBV1 to TRBJ1-5. TRBV1 is shown as a pseudogene. The CDR3 runs 14 residues. CDR3 loop: CTSSQEGCNQPQHF. The CDR3, as DNA: TGCACCAGCAGCCAAGAAGGTTGCAATCAGCCCCAGCATTTT.

The chain couples TRBV30 to TRBJ2-7; TRBD1 agrees at 7 bases. V dropped 1 base and J dropped 4; count of bases not matched to a gene: 13. Per the germline V gene, CDR1 is GTSNPN and CDR2 is SVGIG (reference sequence). The CDR3 is 16 amino acids. CDR3 DNA sequence: TGTGCCTGGAGTGGGGACAGTAGATATTTATTTTACGAGCAGTACTTC. It specifies CAWSGDSRYLFYEQYF.

The rearrangement joins TRBV5-1 to TRBJ2-5; 10 bases agree with TRBD2. The CDR3 contains 15 residues. The V gene's germline CDR1 is SGHRS and CDR2 YFSETQ. Trimming cost V 4 bases and J 5 bases; bases outside gene matches: 8. This CDR3 reads CASSPLAGAKETQYF. In DNA, the CDR3 is TGCGCCAGCAGCCCGCTAGCGGGAGCGAAGGAGACCCAGTACTTC.

This clone was seen a handful of times. The chain carries TRBV7-6 and TRBJ2-7; D gene uncertain. The CDR3 consists of 12 residues. Trimming stripped 2 bases from V and 7 bases from J, with 9 bases between. CDR1 is SGHVS and CDR2 is FNYEAQ in the germline V gene. The CDR3 reads CASSLWGREQYF. The CDR3, as DNA: TGTGCCAGCAGCTTATGGGGAAGGGAGCAGTACTTC. The entire variable domain, with the rest obtained from reference TRBV7-6 and TRBJ2-7, is as follows: GAGVSQSPRYKVTKRGQDVALRCDPISGHVSLYWYRQALGQGPEFLTYFNYEAQQDKSGLPNDRFSAERPEGSISTLTIQRTEQRDSAMYRCASSLWGREQYFGPGTRLTVT.

V gene TRBV7-9 combines with J gene TRBJ2-1, with 13 bases matching TRBD2. Germline lookup yields CDR1 SEHNR and CDR2 FQNEAQ (reference sequence). V shed 5 bases, J shed 6 bases, and the junction held 10 bases outside the gene matches. This CDR3 is built from 17 residues. CDR3 DNA sequence: TGTGCCAGCAGCCCGTCCCGGACTAGCGGGAGCGGCAATGAGCAGTTCTTC. Translating it yields CASSPSRTSGSGNEQFF. Variable domain in full (rest from reference TRBV7-9 and TRBJ2-1): DTGVSQNPRHKITKRGQNVTFRCDPISEHNRLYWYRQTLGQGPEFLTYFQNEAQLEKSRLLSDRFSAERPKGSFSTLEIQRTEQGDSAMYLCASSPSRTSGSGNEQFFGPGTRLTVL.

The chain is built from TRBV7-9 and TRBJ2-2; the D is unclear. V shed 5 bases and J shed 0 bases, with 10 bases lying between them. The CDR3 sequence is 15 residues long. The germline V gene encodes CDR1 SEHNR and CDR2 FQNEAQ (reference sequence). DNA of the CDR3: TGTGCCAGCAGCAGTTTGGGTCCGAACACCGGGGAGCTGTTTTTT. It translates to CASSSLGPNTGELFF. The entire variable domain, with the rest obtained from reference TRBV7-9 and TRBJ2-2, is as follows: DTGVSQNPRHKITKRGQNVTFRCDPISEHNRLYWYRQTLGQGPEFLTYFQNEAQLEKSRLLSDRFSAERPKGSFSTLEIQRTEQGDSAMYLCASSSLGPNTGELFFGEGSRLTVL.

This clone appeared once. The chain is built from TRBV19 and TRBJ2-6; the D is unclear. V dropped 2 bases and J dropped 1 base, with 6 bases sitting between them. Germline assignment: CDR1 LNHDA and CDR2 SQIVND (reference sequence). This CDR3 region has 15 residues. This CDR3 is CASSIQLSGANVLTF. Here the CDR3 DNA reads TGTGCCAGTAGTATACAGCTGTCTGGGGCCAACGTCCTGACTTTC.

The gene calls are TRBV19 and TRBJ2-3; D unclear. The ends were cut back, 1 base at V and 1 base at J, with 6 bases in the middle. This CDR3 contains 14 residues. CDR1 is LNHDA and CDR2 is SQIVND in the germline V gene (reference sequence). The CDR3 bases are TGTGCCAGTAGTATAGGACGCGGCACAGATACGCAGTATTTT. Amino acids: CASSIGRGTDTQYF.

This clone showed up just a few times. This sequence joins TRBV5-3 and TRBJ2-4, with 8 bases aligning to TRBD2. TRBV5-3 falls under the ORF class, with uncertain function. Trimming cost V 4 bases and J 3 bases; bases outside gene matches: 6. This CDR3 region has 15 residues. The DNA for the CDR3 is TGTGCCAGAAGCCCGCGGGGGGCGGTCAAAAACATTCAGTACTTC. This gives the protein CARSPRGAVKNIQYF.

This sequence joins TRBV28 and TRBJ1-2; D uncertain. This CDR3 spans 14 amino acids. Between the trimmed V and J ends, which lost 8 bases and 1 base, there was a span of 14 bases. Germline CDR1 is MDHEN and CDR2 is SYDVKM. CDR3 loop: CASDRLPNNYGYTF. CDR3 DNA sequence: TGTGCCAGCGATAGACTCCCGAATAACTATGGCTACACCTTC.

The V gene is TRBV24-1, the J gene TRBJ2-5; tentatively, D is TRBD1 or TRBD2 (6 bases each). Germline V gives CDR1 KGHDR, CDR2 SFDVKD. The ends were cut back, 2 bases at V and 4 bases at J, with 10 bases in the middle. This CDR3 is 14 amino acids long. This CDR3 reads CATSDSSGAETQYF. CDR3 DNA: TGTGCCACCAGTGATTCCTCGGGGGCAGAGACCCAGTACTTC.

The V and J genes are TRBV5-4 and TRBJ2-2; TRBD1 agrees at 8 bases. The CDR3 loop spans 16 amino acids. The germline CDR1 and CDR2 sequences are SGHNT and YYREEE (reference sequence). Trimming removed 4 bases from V and 5 bases from J; junction bases left unmatched: 10. CDR3 sequence: CASSNPQGALTGELFF. The CDR3 DNA sequence: TGTGCCAGCAGCAACCCGCAGGGGGCACTAACCGGGGAGCTGTTTTTT.